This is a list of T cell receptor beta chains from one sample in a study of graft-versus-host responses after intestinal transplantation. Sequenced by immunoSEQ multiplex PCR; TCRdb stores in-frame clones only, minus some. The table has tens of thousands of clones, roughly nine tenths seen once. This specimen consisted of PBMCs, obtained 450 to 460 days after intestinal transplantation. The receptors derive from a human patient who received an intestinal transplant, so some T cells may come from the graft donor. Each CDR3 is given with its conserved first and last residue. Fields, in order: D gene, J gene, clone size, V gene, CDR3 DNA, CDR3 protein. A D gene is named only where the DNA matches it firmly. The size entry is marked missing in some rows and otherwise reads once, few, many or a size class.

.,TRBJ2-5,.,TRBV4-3,TGCGCCAGCAGCCAAGAGGCCGGGGCAGAGACCCAGTACTTC,CASSQEAGAETQYF
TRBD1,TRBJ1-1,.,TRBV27,TGTGCCAGCAGTCGGGCAACAGGGGGCATGAACACTGAAGCTTTCTTT,CASSRATGGMNTEAFF
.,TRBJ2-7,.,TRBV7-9,TGTGCCAGCAGCTTAGACAGACTTTACGAGCAGTACTTC,CASSLDRLYEQYF
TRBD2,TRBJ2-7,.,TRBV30,TGTGCCTGGAGTGTTCTACCTCCTCCTAGCGGGAGGGCGATCGAGCAGTACTTC,CAWSVLPPPSGRAIEQYF
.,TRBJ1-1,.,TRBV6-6,TGTGCCAGCAAGGTGAACACTGAAGCTTTCTTT,CASKVNTEAFF
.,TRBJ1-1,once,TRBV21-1,TGTGCCAGCAGCAAAGCAGGGGGTACCACTGAAGCCTTCTTT,CASSKAGGTTEAFF
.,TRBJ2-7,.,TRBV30,TGTGCCTCCAGACTGAATAGCAGGGCCTACGAGCAGTACTTC,CASRLNSRAYEQYF
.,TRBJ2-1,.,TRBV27,TGTGCCAGCAGTTCTTACTACTCCTACAATGAGCAGCTCTTC,CASSSYYSYNEQLF
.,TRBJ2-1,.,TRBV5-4,TGTGCCAGCAGCTCCGTCCTTTCTAGTTACAATGAGCAGTTCTTC,CASSSVLSSYNEQFF
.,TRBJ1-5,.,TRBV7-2,TGTGCCAGCAGCTTAGGCAGTCTCAATCAGCCCCAGCATTTT,CASSLGSLNQPQHF
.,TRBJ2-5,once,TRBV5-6,TGTGCCAGCAGCTTGGCCATCGGATTCGGGCCACAAGAGACCCAGTACTTC,CASSLAIGFGPQETQYF
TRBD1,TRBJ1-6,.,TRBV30,TGTGCCTGGAAACAGGGGACAAGTTCACCCCTCCACTTT,CAWKQGTSSPLHF
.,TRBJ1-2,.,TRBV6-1,TGTGCCAGCAGTCCCGGGACTCTGTACAACTATGGCTACACCTTC,CASSPGTLYNYGYTF
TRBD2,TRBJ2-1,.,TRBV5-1,TGCGCCAGCAGCTTACGGACCGGACTAGCGGCTTACAATGAGCAGTTCTTC,CASSLRTGLAAYNEQFF
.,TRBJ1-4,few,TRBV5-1,TGCGCCAGCAGCCCGGCCCTCGGGAGGGGTGAAAAACTGTTTTTT,CASSPALGRGEKLFF
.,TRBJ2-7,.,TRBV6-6,TGTGCCAGCAGTTACTCCTCACGGCACCACTCGTACGAGCAGTACTTC,CASSYSSRHHSYEQYF
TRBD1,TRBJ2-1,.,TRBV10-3,TGTGCCATCAGAACATCACAGGGGGAAAGGAACAATGAGCAGTTCTTC,CAIRTSQGERNNEQFF
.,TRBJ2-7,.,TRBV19,TGTGCCAGTAGTGGTAGGACAGATTACGAGCAGTACTTC,CASSGRTDYEQYF
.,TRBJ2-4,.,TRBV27,TGTGCCAGCAGTTTATCGGGCCAGAACAAAAACATTCAGTACTTC,CASSLSGQNKNIQYF
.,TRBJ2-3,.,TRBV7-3,TGTGCCAGCAGCTTAGTTGGCGGATACACAGATACGCAGTATTTT,CASSLVGGYTDTQYF
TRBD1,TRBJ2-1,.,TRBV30,TGTGCCTGGAGTGGAGGGGGACAGGGGGGGCCTGAGCAGTTCTTC,CAWSGGGQGGPEQFF
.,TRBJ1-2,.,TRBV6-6,TGTGCCAGCAGTATTAGGGGGTCGGAGGGCTACACCTTC,CASSIRGSEGYTF
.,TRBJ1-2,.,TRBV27,TGTGCCAGCCGGTTGGGCCTGGATGGCTACACCTTC,CASRLGLDGYTF
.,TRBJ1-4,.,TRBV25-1,TGTGCCAGCAGTGCCCAGGGGCGGGAAAAACTGTTTTTT,CASSAQGREKLFF
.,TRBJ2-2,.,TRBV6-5,TGTGCCAGCAGTTGGCTGGGTAAAACCGGGGAGCTGTTTTTT,CASSWLGKTGELFF
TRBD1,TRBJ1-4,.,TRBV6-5,TGTGCCAGCAGTTACTCGTGGCAGGGGGCTGAAAAACTGTTTTTT,CASSYSWQGAEKLFF
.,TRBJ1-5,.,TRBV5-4,TGTGCCAGCAGCTTGGACAATCAGCCCCAGCATTTT,CASSLDNQPQHF
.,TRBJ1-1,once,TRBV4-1,TGCGCCAGCAGCCCTCGGCAGGACATGAACACTGAAGCTTTCTTT,CASSPRQDMNTEAFF
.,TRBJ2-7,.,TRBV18,TGTGCCAGCTCACCAGGGGCCTACGAGCAGTACTTC,CASSPGAYEQYF
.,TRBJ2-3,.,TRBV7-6,TGTGCCAGCAGCTTATTTGGGGATACAGATACGCAGTATTTT,CASSLFGDTDTQYF
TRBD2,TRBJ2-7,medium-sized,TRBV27,TGTGCCAGCAGTTCTAGCGGGAGCTCCTACGAGCAGTACTTC,CASSSSGSSYEQYF